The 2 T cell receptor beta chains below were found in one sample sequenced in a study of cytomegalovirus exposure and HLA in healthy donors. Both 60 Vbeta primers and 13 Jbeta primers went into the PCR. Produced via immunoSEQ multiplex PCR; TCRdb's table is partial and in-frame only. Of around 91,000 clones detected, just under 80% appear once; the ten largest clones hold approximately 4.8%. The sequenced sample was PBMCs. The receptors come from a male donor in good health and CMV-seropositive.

The CDR3 bases are TGTGCCAGCAGTATGGACGGGGGATATTACGAGCAGTACTTC. Amino acid sequence: CASSMDGGYYEQYF. The chain combines TRBV2 with TRBJ2-7; D perhaps matches TRBD2 (6 bases). V was clipped by 5 bases and J by 4 bases, with 15 bases between them. Per the germline V gene, CDR1 is SNHLY and CDR2 is FYNNEI. This CDR3 contains 14 residues.

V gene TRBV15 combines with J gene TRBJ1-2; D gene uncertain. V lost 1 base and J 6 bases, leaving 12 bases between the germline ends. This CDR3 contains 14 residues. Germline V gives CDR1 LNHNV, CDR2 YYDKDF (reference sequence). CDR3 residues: CATSRGQETHGYTF. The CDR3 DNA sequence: TGTGCCACCAGCAGAGGCCAGGAAACCCATGGCTACACCTTC.